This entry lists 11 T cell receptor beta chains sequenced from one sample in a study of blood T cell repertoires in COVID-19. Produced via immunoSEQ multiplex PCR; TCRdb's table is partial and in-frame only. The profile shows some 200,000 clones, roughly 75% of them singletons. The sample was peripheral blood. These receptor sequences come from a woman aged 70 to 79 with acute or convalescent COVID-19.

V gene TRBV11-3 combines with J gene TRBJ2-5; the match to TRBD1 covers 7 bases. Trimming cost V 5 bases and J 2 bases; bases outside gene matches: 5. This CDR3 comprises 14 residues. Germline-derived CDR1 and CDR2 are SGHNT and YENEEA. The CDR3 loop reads CASSPGTAQETQYF. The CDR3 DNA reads TGTGCCAGCAGCCCTGGGACAGCACAAGAGACCCAGTACTTC.

CDR3 nucleotides: TGTGCCAGCTCATCGACAGCGAACACTGAAGCTTTCTTT. This gives the protein CASSSTANTEAFF. The rearrangement links TRBV18 to TRBJ1-1, with D perhaps TRBD1 (5 bases). The CDR3 spans 13 residues. Germline V gene lookup returns CDR1 KGHSH and CDR2 LQKENI. V shed 5 bases and J shed 1 base, with 8 bases lying between them. The complete variable domain, with remaining parts taken from reference TRBV18 and TRBJ1-1, reads NAGVMQNPRHLVRRRGQEARLRCSPMKGHSHVYWYRQLPEEGLKFMVYLQKENIIDESGMPKERFSAEFPKEGPSILRIQQVVRGDSAAYFCASSSTANTEAFFGQGTRLTVV.

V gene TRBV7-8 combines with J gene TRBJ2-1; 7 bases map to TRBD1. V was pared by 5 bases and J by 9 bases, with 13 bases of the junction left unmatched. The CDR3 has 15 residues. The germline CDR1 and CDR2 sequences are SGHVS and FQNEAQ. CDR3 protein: CASSEQGMTWGEQFF. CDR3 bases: TGTGCCAGCAGCGAACAGGGGATGACCTGGGGTGAGCAGTTCTTC.

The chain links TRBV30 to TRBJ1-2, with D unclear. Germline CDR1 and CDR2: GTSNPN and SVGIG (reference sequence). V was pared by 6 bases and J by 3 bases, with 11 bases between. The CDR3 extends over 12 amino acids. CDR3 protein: CACGRYDYGYTF. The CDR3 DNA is TGTGCCTGTGGTCGGTACGACTATGGCTACACCTTC.

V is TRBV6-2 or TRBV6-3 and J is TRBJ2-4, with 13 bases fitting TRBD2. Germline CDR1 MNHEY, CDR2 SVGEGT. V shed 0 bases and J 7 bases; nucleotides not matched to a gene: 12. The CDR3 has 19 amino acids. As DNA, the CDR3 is TGTGCCAGCAGTTACTCCAGTACTAGCGGGGGGGCACCGGGGAACATTCAGTACTTC. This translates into CASSYSSTSGGAPGNIQYF.

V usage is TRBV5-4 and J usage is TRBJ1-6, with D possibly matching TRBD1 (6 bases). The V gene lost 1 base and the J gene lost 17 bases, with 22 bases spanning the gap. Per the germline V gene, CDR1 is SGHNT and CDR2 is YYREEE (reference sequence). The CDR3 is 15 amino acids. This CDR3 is CASSLNQGPQAAVHF. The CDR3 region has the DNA TGTGCCAGCAGCTTGAACCAGGGGCCGCAAGCGGCTGTCCACTTT.

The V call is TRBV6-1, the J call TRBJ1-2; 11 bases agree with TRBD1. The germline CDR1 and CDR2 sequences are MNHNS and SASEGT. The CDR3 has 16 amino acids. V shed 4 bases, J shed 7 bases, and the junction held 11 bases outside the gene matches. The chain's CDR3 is CASSVPGQGGIRGYTF. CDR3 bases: TGTGCCAGCAGTGTCCCGGGACAGGGGGGGATTCGTGGCTACACCTTC.

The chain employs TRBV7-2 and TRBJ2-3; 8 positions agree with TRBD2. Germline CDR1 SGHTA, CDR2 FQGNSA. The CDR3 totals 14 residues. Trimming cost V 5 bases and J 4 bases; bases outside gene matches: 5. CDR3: CASSQGLASDTQYF. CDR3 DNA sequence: TGTGCCAGCAGCCAAGGACTAGCATCAGATACGCAGTATTTT.

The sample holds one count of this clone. Written as DNA, the CDR3 is TGTGCAAGTCGCTTACCAAGGTACAGGCCCCATACCTCTGGGGCCAACGTCCTGACTTTC. Protein: CASRLPRYRPHTSGANVLTF. The chain carries TRBV12-2 and TRBJ2-6; the DNA was not used to check the table's D call, TRBD1. TRBV12-2 is annotated as a pseudogene. This CDR3 contains 20 residues.

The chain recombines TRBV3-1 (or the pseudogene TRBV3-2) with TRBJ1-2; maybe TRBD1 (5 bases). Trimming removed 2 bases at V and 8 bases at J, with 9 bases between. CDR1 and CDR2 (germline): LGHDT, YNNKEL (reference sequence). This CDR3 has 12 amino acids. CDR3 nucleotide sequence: TGTGCCAGCAGCCAATCGGACACGGGCTACACCTTC. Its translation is CASSQSDTGYTF.

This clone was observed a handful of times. In DNA, the CDR3 is TGTGCCACCAGTGGACATTCAGGGGGAATGGTGACAGATACGCAGTATTTT. The encoded protein is CATSGHSGGMVTDTQYF. J is TRBJ2-3 and V is TRBV24-1; 7 bases are shared with TRBD1. There are 17 residues in the CDR3. Germline CDR1 and CDR2: KGHDR and SFDVKD. The V gene end was trimmed by 5 bases and the J gene end by 3 bases; junction bases not matched to a gene: 13.